This TCR beta chain was recorded in a study of blood T cells in healthy people across ages. Notes on the study in general: What prevented conclusive comparison of naive and antigen-experienced cells was that PBMCs were unsorted. Observed TCR beta diversity per million T cells went down as age went up. This fall followed a roughly linear course with age.

Alongside a J-beta primer mix, a sample-barcoded 5' primer served in a second PCR lasting about 7 to 12 cycles. TCRdb re-called the 5' RACE reads through MiXCR, storing one row per CDR3 protein. The sample contains roughly 1.5 million distinct CDR3 sequences, approximately 43% of which appear only once. The V end lost 6 bases, the J end lost 0 bases, and 9 bases lay between the germline ends. CDR3 length: 14 residues. CDR1 is KGHDR, CDR2 SFDVKD, per germline. There are a few counts of this clonotype. Its antigen is not known. J is TRBJ2-3 and V is TRBV24-1; no firm D call. The sample comprised blood. The sequence was obtained from a young woman in good health. The CDR3 nucleotides are TGTGCCACCAGTACCGCTTTTAGCACAGATACGCAGTATTTT. Translated: CATSTAFSTDTQYF.